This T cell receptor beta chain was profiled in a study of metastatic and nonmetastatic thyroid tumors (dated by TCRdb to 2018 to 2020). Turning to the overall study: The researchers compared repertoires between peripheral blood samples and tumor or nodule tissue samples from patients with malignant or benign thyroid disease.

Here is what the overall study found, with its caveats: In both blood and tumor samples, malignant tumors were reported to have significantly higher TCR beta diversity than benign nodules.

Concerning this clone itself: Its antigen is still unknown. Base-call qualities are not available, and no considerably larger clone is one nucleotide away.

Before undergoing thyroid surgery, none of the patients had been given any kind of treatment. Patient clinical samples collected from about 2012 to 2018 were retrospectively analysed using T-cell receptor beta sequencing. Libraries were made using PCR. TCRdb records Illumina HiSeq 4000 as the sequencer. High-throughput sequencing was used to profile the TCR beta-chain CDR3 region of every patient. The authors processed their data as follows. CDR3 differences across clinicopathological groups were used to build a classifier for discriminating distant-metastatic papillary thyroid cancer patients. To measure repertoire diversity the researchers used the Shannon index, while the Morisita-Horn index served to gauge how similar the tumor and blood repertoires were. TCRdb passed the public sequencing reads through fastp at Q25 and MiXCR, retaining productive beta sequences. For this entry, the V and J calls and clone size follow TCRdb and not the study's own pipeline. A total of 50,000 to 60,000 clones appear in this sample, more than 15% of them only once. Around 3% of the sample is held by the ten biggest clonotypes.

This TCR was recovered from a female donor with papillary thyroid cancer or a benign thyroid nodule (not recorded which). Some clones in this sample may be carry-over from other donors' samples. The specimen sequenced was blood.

The nucleotides read TGTGCCAGCAGCCAATACCGGGACTCAAGGTACCGGGAGACCCAGTACTTC. This sequence encodes CASSQYRDSRYRETQYF. The V gene is TRBV14 and the J gene is TRBJ2-5; D gene: possibly TRBD2, on 6 matching bases. In the germline V gene, CDR1 corresponds to SGHDN and CDR2 to FVKESK. Measured from the cysteine to the phenylalanine, the CDR3 is 17 residues long. The entry retains the CDR3 DNA only, 51 bases that are in frame from base 1. The trim is 2 bases for V and 5 bases for J, with a gap of 21 bases between the germline ends.